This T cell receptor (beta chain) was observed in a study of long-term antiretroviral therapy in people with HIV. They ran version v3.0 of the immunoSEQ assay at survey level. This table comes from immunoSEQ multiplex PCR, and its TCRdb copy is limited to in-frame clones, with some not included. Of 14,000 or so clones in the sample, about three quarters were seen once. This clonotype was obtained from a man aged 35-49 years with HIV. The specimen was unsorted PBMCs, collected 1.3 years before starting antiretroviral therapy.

Written as DNA, the CDR3 is TGTGCCAGCTCACCAGGGGGCAGTGGTCAGCCCCAGCATTTT. As protein: CASSPGGSGQPQHF. The chain joins TRBV18 to TRBJ1-5; D is possibly TRBD1 (6 bases). The length of the CDR3 is 14 residues. Per the germline V gene, CDR1 is KGHSH and CDR2 is LQKENI. V was shortened by 2 bases and J by 6 bases, with 11 bases between the two germline ends. Drawing the rest from reference TRBV18 and TRBJ1-5, the complete variable domain is NAGVMQNPRHLVRRRGQEARLRCSPMKGHSHVYWYRQLPEEGLKFMVYLQKENIIDESGMPKERFSAEFPKEGPSILRIQQVVRGDSAAYFCASSPGGSGQPQHFGDGTRLSIL.